This is a list of T cell receptor beta chains from one sample in a study of T-cell reconstitution after alpha-beta-depleted transplantation in children. TCRdb called the PCR reads again in MiXCR, with one record for every CDR3 protein. The table has roughly 200,000 distinct CDR3 sequences, more than 6.5% seen once. Source: PBMCs from the stem cell graft donor, taken from the stem cell graft. These receptors all stem from a human donor who donated a stem cell graft to a child with Wiskott-Aldrich syndrome. Both conserved end residues are part of each CDR3. Where a row states a size, it is once, few, many or the class of an expanded clone; other rows omit it.

TRBV15	-	20	CATSREPMQVLLAVNTEAFF
TRBV6-1	many	14	CASTLSAGGYEQYF
TRBV15	many	15	CATNNLAGGTDTQYF
TRBV27	-	14	CASKRGRDTGELFF
TRBV3-1	-	15	CASSPGTEKFYGYTF
TRBV4-2	many	16	CASSPVGGDSYNEQFF
TRBV20-1	many	12	CSASVGNYGYTF
TRBV7-9	many	14	CASSLTSGRNEQFF
TRBV25-1	many	16	CASSGDRGVGLYGYTF
TRBV25-1	many	13	CASSEQGGNEQFF
TRBV24-1	many	19	CATSGEGRGENSGANVLTF
TRBV27	many	16	CASSSYLTGGRTEAFF
TRBV30	few	18	CAWSVFPPVSSSSNEQFF
TRBV20-1	-	14	CSARDWGRHYGYTF
TRBV6-2/TRBV6-3	many	15	CASSQTSGAYNEQFF
TRBV15	many	15	CATSIVDWTGFGYTF
TRBV7-9	-	14	CASSFSSSTDTQYF
TRBV19	few	14	CASKKGSRENEQFF
TRBV12-3/TRBV12-4	many	16	CASSTRTGEITQPQHF
TRBV6-5	many	17	CASRAGTSGMAQETQYF
TRBV5-1	-	14	CASRGFATNEKLFF
TRBV7-2	many	12	CASSIVRVEQYF
TRBV29-1	many	13	CSVSQGPTYEQYF
TRBV20-1	-	14	CSASGTRGKNEQFF
TRBV18	few	11	CASSPGNTIYF
TRBV12-1	many	18	CASSYQIAGVKETDTQYF
TRBV6-5	many	17	CASSSPRTGLLNYGYTF
TRBV5-1	-	14	CASGVVSGEDTQYF
TRBV18	many	11	CASSPSDTQYF
TRBV7-6	-	15	CASSHGQGRGTEAFF
TRBV29-1	many	13	CSVERQGADTQYF
TRBV12-3/TRBV12-4	many	14	CASSFQGLYEKLFF
TRBV5-1	many	14	CASSLVPDNYGYTF
TRBV10-3	many	14	CAISESRSTDTQYF
TRBV11-2	many	17	CASRGTSGRTKTDTQYF
TRBV5-1	many	14	CASSQRPGTVGAFF
TRBV27	-	16	CASSPAGTSNTGELFF
TRBV28	many	15	CASSFWTVSNQPQHF
TRBV20-1	many	14	CSAPPRGITDTQYF
TRBV28	many	14	CASTGPGHYNEQFF
TRBV13	few	19	CASGRPGTSGRADTDTQYF
TRBV24-1	many	12	CATSDFGGEAFF
TRBV24-1	-	13	CATSDAGGPEAFF
TRBV5-1	many	16	CASSGMGGRNTDTQYF
TRBV11-2	many	16	CASSFSTSGGANTQYF
TRBV20-1	few	11	CSVGPEREQYF
TRBV18	few	12	CASSSAGSEQYF
TRBV12-3/TRBV12-4	many	13	CASRGTAGNTIYF
TRBV24-1	many	15	CATSDLQRERNEQFF